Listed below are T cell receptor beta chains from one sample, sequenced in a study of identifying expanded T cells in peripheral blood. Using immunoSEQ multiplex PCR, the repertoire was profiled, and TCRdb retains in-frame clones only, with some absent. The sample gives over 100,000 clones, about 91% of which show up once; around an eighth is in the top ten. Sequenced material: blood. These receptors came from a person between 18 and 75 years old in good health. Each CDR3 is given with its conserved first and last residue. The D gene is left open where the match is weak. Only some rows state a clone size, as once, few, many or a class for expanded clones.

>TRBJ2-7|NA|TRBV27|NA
CASSRKGRGYEQYF
TGTGCCAGCAGTCGTAAGGGTAGAGGCTACGAGCAGTACTTC
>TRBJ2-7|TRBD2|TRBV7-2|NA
CASSGRYSYEQYF
TGTGCCAGCTCCGGGAGGTACTCCTACGAGCAGTACTTC
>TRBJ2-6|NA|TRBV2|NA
CASSEQGSGANVLTF
TGTGCCAGCAGTGAACAGGGGTCTGGGGCCAACGTCCTGACTTTC
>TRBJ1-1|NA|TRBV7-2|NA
CASSLIQGLDTEAFF
TGTGCCAGCAGCTTAATCCAGGGCTTGGACACTGAAGCTTTCTTT
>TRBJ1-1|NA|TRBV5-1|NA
CASSLDRGYTEAFF
TGCGCCAGCAGCTTGGATCGGGGGTACACTGAAGCTTTCTTT
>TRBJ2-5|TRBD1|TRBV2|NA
CASSQYTRQGSQTQYF
TGTGCCAGCAGCCAATATACTCGACAGGGGAGTCAGACCCAGTACTTC
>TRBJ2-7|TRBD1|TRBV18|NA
CASSPLDRAYEQYF
TGTGCCAGCTCACCACTGGACAGGGCCTACGAGCAGTACTTC
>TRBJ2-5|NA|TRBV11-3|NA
CASSLEAGVRETQYF
TGTGCCAGCAGCTTAGAGGCGGGTGTTAGAGAGACCCAGTACTTC
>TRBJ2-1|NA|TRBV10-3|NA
CAISDNNEQFF
TGTGCCATCAGTGATAACAATGAGCAGTTCTTC
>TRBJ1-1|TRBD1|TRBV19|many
CASGTANTEAFF
TGTGCCAGTGGGACAGCGAACACTGAAGCTTTCTTT
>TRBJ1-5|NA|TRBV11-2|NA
CASSLRGGGNQPQHF
TGTGCCAGCAGCTTACGAGGAGGAGGCAATCAGCCCCAGCATTTT
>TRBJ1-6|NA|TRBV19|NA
CASRSEGAGDSPLHF
TGTGCCAGTAGGTCAGAAGGGGCCGGGGATTCACCCCTCCACTTT
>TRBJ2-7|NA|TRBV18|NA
CASSPRGDNSYEQYF
TGTGCCAGCTCACCACGTGGGGACAACTCCTACGAGCAGTACTTC
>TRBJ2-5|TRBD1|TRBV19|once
CASSRQGQETQYF
TGTGCCAGTAGCCGACAGGGTCAAGAGACCCAGTACTTC
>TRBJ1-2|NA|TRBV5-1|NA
CASSPQGGAYYGYTF
TGCGCCAGCAGCCCGCAAGGGGGGGCGTATTACGGCTACACCTTC
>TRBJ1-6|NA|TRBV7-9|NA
CASSLTEGFFGSPLHF
TGTGCCAGCAGCTTAACCGAAGGGTTCTTCGGTTCACCCCTCCACTTT
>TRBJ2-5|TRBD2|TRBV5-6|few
CASSLEAGLREGREETQYF
TGTGCCAGCAGCTTGGAAGCGGGTCTGAGGGAGGGACGGGAAGAGACCCAGTACTTC
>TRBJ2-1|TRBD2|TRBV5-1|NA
CASSPGLAGGGYNEQFF
TGCGCCAGCAGTCCAGGACTAGCGGGAGGAGGTTACAATGAGCAGTTCTTC
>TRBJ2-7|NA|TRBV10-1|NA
CASSESSGLSYEQYF
TGCGCCAGCAGTGAGTCGAGCGGGCTCTCCTACGAGCAGTACTTC
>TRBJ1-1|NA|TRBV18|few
CASSLQGRDTEAFF
TGTGCCAGCTCACTACAGGGTAGGGACACTGAAGCTTTCTTT
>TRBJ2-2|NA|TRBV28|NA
CASSLALEGELFF
TGTGCCAGCAGTTTGGCTCTGGAAGGGGAGCTGTTTTTT
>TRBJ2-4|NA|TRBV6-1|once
CASRLGGQAKNIQYF
TGTGCCAGCAGGCTTGGGGGCCAGGCCAAAAACATTCAGTACTTC
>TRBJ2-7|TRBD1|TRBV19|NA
CASSLTGKYEQYF
TGTGCCAGTAGCTTGACAGGGAAATACGAGCAGTACTTC
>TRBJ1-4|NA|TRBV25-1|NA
CASMGSLNFNEKLFF
TGTGCCAGCATGGGGTCGCTAAATTTTAATGAAAAACTGTTTTTT
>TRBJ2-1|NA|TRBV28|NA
CASLALQPKDEQFF
TGTGCCAGCCTTGCCTTACAACCGAAGGATGAGCAGTTCTTC
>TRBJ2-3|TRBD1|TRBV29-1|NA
CSVGPTGLSTDTQYF
TGCAGCGTTGGACCGACAGGGCTGAGCACAGATACGCAGTATTTT
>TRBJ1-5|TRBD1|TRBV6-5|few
CASSSDRENQPQHF
TGTGCCAGCAGTTCCGACAGGGAAAATCAGCCCCAGCATTTT
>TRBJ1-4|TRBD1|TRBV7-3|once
CASSFGTGANEKLFF
TGTGCCAGCAGCTTCGGGACAGGGGCGAATGAAAAACTGTTTTTT
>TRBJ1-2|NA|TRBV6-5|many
CASSSTTDYGYTF
TGTGCCAGCAGTTCCACGACAGACTATGGCTACACCTTC
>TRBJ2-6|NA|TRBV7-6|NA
CASSLVPSGANVLTF
TGTGCCAGCAGCTTAGTCCCCTCTGGGGCCAACGTCCTGACTTTC
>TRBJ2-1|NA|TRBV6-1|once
CASSGKEGEAWYSEQFF
TGTGCCAGCAGTGGAAAGGAGGGGGAAGCGTGGTATTCTGAGCAGTTCTTC
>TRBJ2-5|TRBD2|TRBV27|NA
CASSFYGTSSQETQYF
TGTGCCAGCAGTTTCTACGGGACTAGCAGCCAAGAGACCCAGTACTTC
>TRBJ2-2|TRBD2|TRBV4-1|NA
CASSFTSGRATGELFF
TGCGCCAGCAGCTTTACTAGCGGGAGGGCCACCGGGGAGCTGTTTTTT
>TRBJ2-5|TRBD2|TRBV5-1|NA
CASSRGGGETQYF
TGCGCCAGCAGCCGGGGCGGGGGTGAGACCCAGTACTTC
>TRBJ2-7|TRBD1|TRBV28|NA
CASSPRGPSYEQYF
TGTGCCAGCAGTCCTAGGGGGCCCTCCTACGAGCAGTACTTC
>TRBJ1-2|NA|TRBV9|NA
CASSASWAGYGYTF
TGTGCCAGCAGCGCCTCATGGGCAGGCTATGGCTACACCTTC
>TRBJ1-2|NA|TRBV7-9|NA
CASSLEQYVSGYTF
TGTGCCAGCAGCTTGGAACAGTACGTGAGTGGCTACACCTTC
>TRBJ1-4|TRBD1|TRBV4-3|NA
CASSQDEGQGRGLFF
TGCGCCAGCAGCCAAGATGAAGGACAGGGGAGAGGTCTGTTTTTT
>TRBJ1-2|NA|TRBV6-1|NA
CATALRTDNYGYTF
TGTGCCACCGCCTTAAGGACCGATAACTATGGCTACACCTTC
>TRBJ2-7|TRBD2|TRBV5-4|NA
CASRGWGTSYEQYF
TGTGCCAGCAGAGGGTGGGGGACTAGCTACGAGCAGTACTTC
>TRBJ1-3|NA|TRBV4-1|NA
CASSPAASSGNTIYF
TGCGCCAGCAGCCCCGCTGCCAGCTCTGGAAACACCATATATTTT
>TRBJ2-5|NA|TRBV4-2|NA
CASSLGGAEETQYF
TGTGCCAGCAGCCTTGGCGGGGCGGAAGAGACCCAGTACTTC
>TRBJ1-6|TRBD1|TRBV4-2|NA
CASSPTDRDGSPLHF
TGTGCCAGCAGCCCGACCGACAGGGACGGTTCACCCCTCCACTTT
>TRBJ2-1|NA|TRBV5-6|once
CASSLEGASWSYNEQFF
TGTGCCAGCAGCTTGGAGGGAGCCTCTTGGTCCTACAATGAGCAGTTCTTC
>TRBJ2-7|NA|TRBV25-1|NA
CASSESGQMGEQYF
TGTGCCAGCAGCGAAAGCGGGCAGATGGGGGAGCAGTACTTC
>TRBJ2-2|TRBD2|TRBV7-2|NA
CASSYPPRGAAGELFF
TGTGCCAGCAGCTACCCACCGCGGGGGGCCGCCGGGGAGCTGTTTTTT
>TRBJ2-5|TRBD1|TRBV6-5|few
CASTQQGAGETQYF
TGTGCCAGCACCCAACAGGGGGCTGGTGAGACCCAGTACTTC
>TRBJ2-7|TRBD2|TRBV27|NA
CASRLAGSYEQYF
TGTGCCAGCCGCCTAGCGGGGTCCTACGAGCAGTACTTC
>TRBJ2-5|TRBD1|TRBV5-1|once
CASSSGQGFTETQYF
TGCGCCAGCAGCTCGGGACAGGGTTTCACGGAGACCCAGTACTTC
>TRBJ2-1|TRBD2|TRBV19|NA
CASSATSGSNEQFF
TGTGCCAGTAGTGCAACTAGCGGGAGCAATGAGCAGTTCTTC
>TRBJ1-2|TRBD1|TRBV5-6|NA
CASSPTGNYGYTF
TGTGCCAGCAGCCCGACAGGGAACTATGGCTACACCTTC
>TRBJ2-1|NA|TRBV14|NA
CASSQDPSHNEQFF
TGTGCCAGCAGCCAAGATCCCAGCCACAATGAGCAGTTCTTC
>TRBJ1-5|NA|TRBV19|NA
CASSIGTLRNQPQHF
TGTGCCAGTAGTATAGGGACCCTAAGGAATCAGCCCCAGCATTTT